Listed below are T cell receptor beta chains from one sample, sequenced in a study of blood T cell repertoires in COVID-19. Assay used: immunoSEQ multiplex PCR; TCRdb lists only in-frame clones, some missing. The table records 240,000 or so clones, around 86% of them present only once. The sequenced sample was PBMCs or T cells enriched from blood (not recorded which). These receptors were collected from a woman aged 40 to 50 with acute COVID-19. The conserved cysteine and the conserved F or W are not part of the CDR3 here. Each record gives: J gene, V gene, CDR3 protein.

TRBJ2-7 TRBV5-8 ASSFRSDSFPEQY
TRBJ2-1 TRBV9 ASSVRSQGREDYNEQF
TRBJ2-5 TRBV12-5 ASGLFIRQGGSETQY
TRBJ2-1 TRBV9 ASSVSGSYNEQF
TRBJ2-7 TRBV19 ASSRQGATSYEQY
TRBJ2-1 TRBV30 AWGREAYNEQF
TRBJ1-6 TRBV3-1/TRBV3-2 ASSHTRTGGNSPLH
TRBJ2-7 TRBV5-4 ASSLGTGSEQY
TRBJ1-5 TRBV19 ASSIDRNNQPQH
TRBJ2-2 TRBV10-3 AISEVVGSGDTGELF
TRBJ1-6 TRBV5-8 ASSLGSSYNSPLH
TRBJ2-5 TRBV9 ASSVSGNQETQY